The sample holds a few counts of the clone carrying this T cell receptor (beta chain). This entry comes from a study of T-cell reconstitution after alpha-beta-depleted transplantation in children. Trimming removed 6 bases from V and 4 bases from J; junction bases left unmatched: 9. The CDR3 runs to 15 residues. Looked up from germline, CDR1 is DFQATT and CDR2 is SNEGSKA (reference sequence). The TCRbeta library was prepared with unique molecular identifiers. TCRdb processed the PCR reads anew with MiXCR; each CDR3 protein has one entry. The table lists roughly 500,000 distinct CDR3 sequences, approximately 29% of them singletons.

The rearrangement uses TRBV20-1 and TRBJ1-6; 7 positions match TRBD1. Sample: PBMCs from the stem cell graft donor, taken from the stem cell graft. The receptor was isolated from a human donor who donated a stem cell graft to a child with aplastic anemia. Here the CDR3 DNA reads TGCAGTGCCGGAATACAGGGGCCTTATAATTCACCCCTCCACTTT. It specifies CSAGIQGPYNSPLHF.